What follows is one T cell receptor (beta chain) and its context. Antigen: not known. This specimen comes from a study of T cell responses to AZD1222 COVID-19 vaccine. General observations from the study: At study baseline, merely five or six AZD1222 recipients were seropositive. In all cases, repertoires were sampled only after the peak T cell response. Receipt of two AZD1222 doses was followed by a rise in Spike-specific TCR breadth and depth. Variant regions that are unmutated are reportedly the target of nearly half of spike-specific TCRs.

Germline V lookup: CDR1 KGHSH, CDR2 LQKENI. The length of the CDR3 is 13 residues. Trimming took 6 bases from V and 2 from J; bases not matched to a gene: 2. Profiled with immunoSEQ multiplex PCR; TCRdb holds only in-frame clones, not every one. The table includes about 120,000 clones, about 89% detected once. The V gene is TRBV18, the J gene TRBJ2-3; 7 nucleotides match TRBD1. This material consisted of peripheral blood, taken on day 0 of AZD1222 vaccination. This TCR came from an adult in good health. The CDR3 loop is CASSGQSTDTQYF. In nucleotides, the CDR3 is TGTGCCAGCTCGGGACAGTCCACAGATACGCAGTATTTT.